The 5 T cell receptor beta chains below were found in one sample sequenced in a study of blood T cell repertoires in COVID-19. Profiled with immunoSEQ multiplex PCR; TCRdb holds only in-frame clones, not every one. In the table there are approximately 70,000 clones, around 79% of which are singletons. Input material: peripheral blood. Receptors were obtained from a woman aged 80 or over with active or convalescent COVID-19.

The chain uses TRBV7-8 and TRBJ1-2; D is uncertain. The germline V gene has CDR1 SGHVS and CDR2 FQNEAQ. V lost 6 bases to trimming and J lost 0 bases, with 11 bases between them. The CDR3 has 14 residues. The CDR3 region is CASRIPGANYGYTF. The CDR3 nucleotides read TGTGCCAGCAGGATTCCCGGAGCTAACTATGGCTACACCTTC.

The genes are TRBV5-5 and TRBJ1-2; TRBD1 might be the D (6 bases). CDR1 and CDR2 (germline): SGHKS, YYEKEE (reference sequence). The CDR3 spans 17 residues. Trimming shortened V by 4 bases and J by 5 bases, and 24 bases separated the two germline ends. This CDR3 reads CASSLVPGQGRTYGYTF. Here the CDR3 DNA reads TGTGCCAGCAGCCTGGTCCCGGGACAAGGACGAACTTATGGCTACACCTTC.

This clone was seen a single time. In nucleotides, the CDR3 is TGTGCCAGCTCACCACCAGGGGTTGGAAACACCATATATTTT. Residues: CASSPPGVGNTIYF. The chain recombines TRBV18 with TRBJ1-3; the D gene is possibly TRBD1 (5 bases). The length of the CDR3 is 14 residues. The V end was cut by 0 bases, the J end by 3 bases, with 6 bases between. Per the germline V gene, CDR1 is KGHSH and CDR2 is LQKENI.

This clone was recorded once. The J gene is TRBJ2-5, the V gene TRBV5-8; the match to TRBD2 covers 8 bases. Germline loops: CDR1 SGHTS, CDR2 YDEGEE. The CDR3 is 15 residues long. The J segment lost 5 bases and the V segment lost 2 bases, leaving 8 bases of the junction unmatched. The CDR3 here is CASSFSGRAQETQYF. The CDR3 DNA follows: TGTGCCAGCAGCTTTTCCGGGAGGGCTCAGGAGACCCAGTACTTC.

The chain has TRBV30 and TRBJ1-1; D is possibly TRBD1 (6 bases). CDR1 GTSNPN and CDR2 SVGIG come from the germline V gene (reference sequence). Deletions cut 2 bases from V and 1 base from J, with 8 bases between. This CDR3 contains 13 residues. DNA for the CDR3: TGTGCCTGGAGTCGGGACAAGAACACTGAAGCTTTCTTT. Its translation: CAWSRDKNTEAFF.